Following are 30 T cell receptor beta chains from one sample sequenced in a study of blood T cell repertoires in COVID-19. Method: immunoSEQ multiplex PCR; TCRdb's copy keeps in-frame clones and lacks some. The table lists tens of thousands of clones, roughly 87% of them singletons. Sequenced input: peripheral blood. The receptors originated from a woman aged 50 to 60 with active or convalescent COVID-19.

The V call is TRBV7-9, the J call TRBJ2-5, with D perhaps TRBD1 (6 bases). The CDR3 has 16 residues. V was clipped by 1 base and J by 5 bases, with 17 bases between them. CDR1 is SEHNR and CDR2 is FQNEAQ in the germline V gene (reference sequence). In DNA, the CDR3 is TGTGCCAGCAGCTTAGGTGACAGGCGGCGAGGGGAGACCCAGTACTTC. Its protein product is CASSLGDRRRGETQYF.

The chain carries TRBV9 and TRBJ2-3; weak D call: TRBD2 (5 bases). The germline V gene encodes CDR1 SGDLS and CDR2 YYNGEE. This CDR3 is built from 14 residues. With 4 bases removed from V and 2 bases from J, the gap between germline ends came to 11 bases. The CDR3 coding sequence is TGTGCCAGCAGCCCCCGACTAACCACAGATACGCAGTATTTT. Translated: CASSPRLTTDTQYF.

This clone was counted a few times. The rearrangement uses TRBV5-1 and TRBJ2-7, with 8 bases aligning to TRBD1. The CDR3 runs 16 residues. The ends lost 4 bases at V and 2 bases at J; junction bases unmatched: 11. Germline assignment: CDR1 SGHRS and CDR2 YFSETQ. The DNA of the CDR3 is TGCGCCAGCAGCATACAGGGGGGACAATCCCCCTACGAGCAGTACTTC. Amino acid sequence: CASSIQGGQSPYEQYF. The variable domain in full, completed from reference TRBV5-1 and TRBJ2-7, reads KAGVTQTPRYLIKTRGQQVTLSCSPISGHRSVSWYQQTPGQGLQFLFEYFSETQRNKGNFPGRFSGRQFSNSRSEMNVSTLELGDSALYLCASSIQGGQSPYEQYFGPGTRLTVT.

The CDR3 protein is CASSRDRGQADTQYF. The CDR3 region has the DNA TGTGCCAGCAGCCGGGACAGGGGGCAGGCAGATACGCAGTATTTT. The J gene is TRBJ2-3, the V gene TRBV9; TRBD1 matches 12 bases. V was pared by 4 bases and J by 4 bases, with 4 bases of the junction left unmatched. This CDR3 region has 15 residues. The germline gives CDR1 SGDLS, CDR2 YYNGEE.

The CDR3 DNA reads TGCAGTGCTAGAGATAACGAGCAGTACTTC. This sequence encodes CSARDNEQYF. The rearrangement uses TRBV20-1 and TRBJ2-7; D ambiguous. Germline CDR1 DFQATT, CDR2 SNEGSKA (reference sequence). The CDR3 spans 10 residues. V lost 0 bases and J lost 5, with 2 bases in between.

This chain joins TRBV11-2 and TRBJ2-1; TRBD2 agrees at 11 bases. Germline V gene sequence: CDR1 SGHAT, CDR2 FQNNGV. V was clipped by 5 bases and J by 7 bases; unmatched bases: 13. This CDR3 has 17 amino acids. CDR3 protein: CASSVRGSGGAGNEQFF. CDR3 in DNA: TGTGCCAGCAGCGTAAGAGGTAGCGGGGGGGCCGGTAATGAGCAGTTCTTC.

The rearrangement links TRBV12-3 or TRBV12-4 to TRBJ1-1; TRBD1 matches 7 bases. J lost 4 bases, V lost 6 bases, and 5 bases had no gene match. The CDR3 extends over 13 amino acids. CDR3 sequence (DNA): TGTGCCAGCAGGACGACAGGGAGCACTGAAGCTTTCTTT. Protein product: CASRTTGSTEAFF.

The table lists this clone with a few counts. This rearrangement joins TRBV6-2 or TRBV6-3 to TRBJ1-5; weak D call: TRBD1 (6 bases). V was pared by 6 bases and J by 4 bases, with 19 bases between. This CDR3 is built from 16 residues. The germline V gene has CDR1 MNHEY and CDR2 SVGEGT. This CDR3 reads CASSPLTGSRNQPQHF. The DNA of the CDR3 is TGTGCCAGCAGCCCGCTAACAGGGTCCCGTAATCAGCCCCAGCATTTT.

The genes are TRBV13 and TRBJ2-1, with no clear D. The CDR3 has 14 residues. The germline gives CDR1 PRHDT, CDR2 FYEKMQ (reference sequence). Trimming took off 4 bases at V and 5 bases at J, with 12 bases between the two ends. CDR3 coding DNA: TGTGCCAGCAGCTCCCTACCTCCGGACAATGAGCAGTTCTTC. Translated, it gives CASSSLPPDNEQFF. Filled out from reference TRBV13 and TRBJ2-1, the complete variable domain reads AAGVIQSPRHLIKEKRETATLKCYPIPRHDTVYWYQQGPGQDPQFLISFYEKMQSDKGSIPDRFSAQQFSDYHSELNMSSLELGDSALYFCASSSLPPDNEQFFGPGTRLTVL.

The V and J genes are TRBV4-1 and TRBJ2-3; 7 bases align to TRBD2. In germline, CDR1 is MGHRA, CDR2 YSYEKL. V shed 1 base and J 3 bases; nucleotides not matched to a gene: 4. The CDR3 spans 15 residues. The CDR3 protein is CASSQAPAGTDTQYF. Here the CDR3 DNA reads TGCGCCAGCAGCCAAGCTCCAGCGGGGACAGATACGCAGTATTTT.

The chain combines TRBV7-8 with TRBJ2-3; TRBD2 is a possible D gene (6 bases). This CDR3 spans 14 amino acids. V was pared by 8 bases and J by 0 bases, with 12 bases between. Germline-derived CDR1 and CDR2 are SGHVS and FQNEAQ. The CDR3 DNA follows: TGTGCCAGCTTGACTAGACCTAGCACAGATACGCAGTATTTT. Its translation is CASLTRPSTDTQYF.

The gene calls are TRBV5-6 and TRBJ1-3, with TRBD1 as a possible D gene (5 bases). Germline V gives CDR1 SGHDT, CDR2 YYEEEE. Trimming left V 4 bases short and J 0 bases short, with 11 bases between. The CDR3 totals 15 residues. Here the CDR3 DNA reads TGTGCCAGCAGCCTAGGGGTCCTCTCTGGAAACACCATATATTTT. Translating gives CASSLGVLSGNTIYF.

V gene TRBV27 combines with J gene TRBJ2-2; D possibly corresponds to TRBD2 (6 bases). This CDR3 region has 16 residues. From germline, CDR1 is MNHEY and CDR2 SMNVEV (reference sequence). Trimming cost V 2 bases and J 1 base, with 11 bases left between them. CDR3: CASSLVNGGNTGELFF. CDR3 coding DNA: TGTGCCAGCAGTTTAGTTAACGGGGGGAACACCGGGGAGCTGTTTTTT.

The chain combines TRBV7-2 with TRBJ2-7; unclear D gene. From germline, CDR1 is SGHTA and CDR2 FQGNSA. The V end lost 1 base, the J end lost 6 bases, and 13 bases lay between the germline ends. This CDR3 contains 14 residues. The CDR3 nucleotides read TGTGCCAGCAGCTTAGTTCTTAACTCTCTCGAGCAGTACTTC. As protein: CASSLVLNSLEQYF. Filled out from reference TRBV7-2 and TRBJ2-7, the complete variable domain reads GAGVSQSPSNKVTEKGKDVELRCDPISGHTALYWYRQSLGQGLEFLIYFQGNSAPDKSGLPSDRFSAERTGGSVSTLTIQRTQQEDSAVYLCASSLVLNSLEQYFGPGTRLTVT.

This clone has just one count. This chain uses TRBV19 with TRBJ2-1, with 15 bases lining up with TRBD2. CDR3 length: 16 residues. The germline V gene encodes CDR1 LNHDA and CDR2 SQIVND (reference sequence). Trimming took 3 bases from V and 7 from J; bases not matched to a gene: 4. CDR3 loop: CASSIGLAGGLNEQFF. CDR3 sequence (DNA): TGTGCCAGTAGTATCGGACTAGCGGGGGGGTTAAATGAGCAGTTCTTC.

CDR3 in DNA: TGTGCCAGCAGCCCCCGGGGGGGATTTAGTCCTGAAGCTTTCTTT. Its protein product is CASSPRGGFSPEAFF. V is TRBV9 and J is TRBJ1-1; weak D call: TRBD1 (5 bases). Trimming shortened V by 4 bases and J by 6 bases, and 19 bases separated the two germline ends. The CDR3 consists of 15 residues. Germline V gene sequence: CDR1 SGDLS, CDR2 YYNGEE.

This clone was recorded only once. The chain couples TRBV9 to TRBJ2-3, with D possibly TRBD1 on 5 matching bases. The CDR3 sequence is 15 residues long. Trimming removed 0 bases at V and 4 bases at J, with 12 bases between. Germline-derived CDR1 and CDR2 are SGDLS and YYNGEE. CDR3 sequence: CASSVAGMLADTQYF. The DNA for the CDR3 is TGTGCCAGCAGCGTAGCAGGGATGTTGGCAGATACGCAGTATTTT.

The chain combines TRBV6-6 with TRBJ2-2; tentative D call: TRBD2 (5 bases). CDR3 size: 17 residues. Germline V lookup: CDR1 MNHNY, CDR2 SVGAGI (reference sequence). V lost 5 bases, J lost 5 bases, and 21 bases lay in between. CDR3 in DNA: TGTGCCAGCAGTCCTTATAAGGCCTCCCGGGGTACCGGGGAGCTGTTTTTT. It is translated as CASSPYKASRGTGELFF.

This clone counts as medium-sized (0.01 to 0.1%). This chain joins TRBV3-1 (or the pseudogene TRBV3-2) and TRBJ1-1; no firm D call. Germline V lookup: CDR1 LGHDT, CDR2 YNNKEL (reference sequence). CDR3 size: 16 residues. V was clipped by 0 bases and J by 4 bases, with 15 bases between them. The CDR3 DNA is TGTGCCAGCAGCCAAGATCGGCGGCAGCCGATCACTGAAGCTTTCTTT. This codes for CASSQDRRQPITEAFF.

CDR3 amino acids: CASSLRAGMMNTEAFF. The CDR3 DNA sequence: TGCGCCAGCAGCCTAAGGGCAGGGATGATGAACACTGAAGCTTTCTTT. The chain recombines TRBV4-3 with TRBJ1-1; possibly TRBD1 for D (5 bases). The CDR3 length is 16 residues. Germline V gene sequence: CDR1 LGHNA, CDR2 YSLEER. Deletions cut 4 bases from V and 0 bases from J, with 15 bases between.

The genes are TRBV5-1 and TRBJ2-3; TRBD2 matches at 9 bases. Germline values: CDR1 SGHRS, CDR2 YFSETQ. CDR3 length equals 19 residues. J was trimmed by 4 bases and V by 6 bases; bases with no gene match: 21. CDR3 DNA: TGCGCCAGCACCGCCGACGTCTGGGGGAAGCGGGGGGCCCCAGATACGCAGTATTTT. This codes for CASTADVWGKRGAPDTQYF. The whole variable domain, filled in from reference TRBV5-1 and TRBJ2-3, reads KAGVTQTPRYLIKTRGQQVTLSCSPISGHRSVSWYQQTPGQGLQFLFEYFSETQRNKGNFPGRFSGRQFSNSRSEMNVSTLELGDSALYLCASTADVWGKRGAPDTQYFGPGTRLTVL.

The chain couples TRBV7-9 to TRBJ2-7; 10 bases are a match to TRBD1. J was trimmed by 1 base and V by 4 bases; bases with no gene match: 7. CDR1 SEHNR and CDR2 FQNEAQ come from the germline V gene (reference sequence). There are 16 residues in the CDR3. CDR3 protein: CASSSIGTGASYEQYF. CDR3 nucleotides: TGTGCCAGCAGCTCTATCGGGACAGGGGCTTCCTACGAGCAGTACTTC.

Only one count was recorded for this clone. The gene calls are TRBV30 and TRBJ1-1; D call uncertain. This CDR3 spans 14 amino acids. The germline gives CDR1 GTSNPN, CDR2 SVGIG (reference sequence). Trimming removed 4 bases from V and 1 base from J, with 13 bases in between. Here the CDR3 reads CAWIGEVANTEAFF. The CDR3 DNA sequence: TGTGCCTGGATTGGGGAGGTAGCGAACACTGAAGCTTTCTTT.

This chain connects TRBV29-1 to TRBJ2-1, with 8 bases lining up with TRBD2. Germline lookup yields CDR1 SQVTM and CDR2 ANQGSEA. The CDR3 loop spans 16 amino acids. V was clipped by 0 bases and J by 1 base; unmatched bases: 5. CDR3 sequence reads: CSVEDGGGSSYNEQFF. In DNA form, the CDR3 reads TGCAGCGTTGAAGACGGGGGGGGCAGTTCCTACAATGAGCAGTTCTTC.

This chain links TRBV7-2 with TRBJ2-7, with D possibly TRBD1 on 6 matching bases. From germline, CDR1 is SGHTA and CDR2 FQGNSA. CDR3 length: 15 amino acids. Trimming pared 4 bases from V and 0 bases from J, leaving 13 bases between. CDR3 sequence (DNA): TGTGCCAGCAGCTCAACAGGGACGGGCTCCTACGAGCAGTACTTC. Translated: CASSSTGTGSYEQYF.

The V gene is TRBV4-1, the J gene TRBJ2-1; 9 bases agree with TRBD2. The CDR3 consists of 18 residues. With V trimmed by 4 bases and J by 0 bases, 10 bases remained unmatched. Germline V gene lookup returns CDR1 MGHRA and CDR2 YSYEKL. DNA for the CDR3: TGCGCCAGCAGCCTCCACCTAGCGGGGCGGAGCTCCTACAATGAGCAGTTCTTC. Translation: CASSLHLAGRSSYNEQFF.

The rearrangement joins TRBV11-1 to TRBJ2-2; TRBD2 matches at 10 bases. V shed 3 bases and J 4 bases; nucleotides not matched to a gene: 5. This CDR3 is built from 16 residues. CDR1 SGHAT and CDR2 FQDESV come from the germline V gene (reference sequence). The CDR3 sequence is CASSFKRGGSTGELFF. For the CDR3, the DNA is TGTGCCAGCAGCTTTAAGCGGGGGGGCTCCACCGGGGAGCTGTTTTTT.

This clone was detected once. This chain connects TRBV2 to TRBJ1-1, with no clear D. The V end lost 1 base, the J end lost 7 bases, and 7 bases lay between the germline ends. CDR3 length equals 12 residues. Looked up from germline, CDR1 is SNHLY and CDR2 is FYNNEI. As DNA, the CDR3 is TGTGCCAGCAGTGAAGGAATCGGTGAAGCTTTCTTT. This sequence encodes CASSEGIGEAFF.

The chain recombines TRBV4-3 with TRBJ2-5; TRBD2 matches at 7 bases. This CDR3 spans 15 amino acids. Germline lookup yields CDR1 LGHNA and CDR2 YSLEER. The J segment lost 5 bases and the V segment lost 1 base, leaving 7 bases of the junction unmatched. The DNA of the CDR3 is TGCGCCAGCAGCCAAGGCCTCGACGGGGGGGAGACCCAGTACTTC. Translating gives CASSQGLDGGETQYF.

The chain is built from TRBV19 and TRBJ1-2; D is perhaps TRBD1 (6 bases). The CDR3 has 14 amino acids. Trimming shortened V by 4 bases and J by 6 bases, and 15 bases separated the two germline ends. Germline V lookup: CDR1 LNHDA, CDR2 SQIVND (reference sequence). CDR3 nucleotide sequence: TGTGCCAGTAGTACCAGGGGCCGTCTGGATGGCTACACCTTC. Protein sequence: CASSTRGRLDGYTF. Looking up the rest from reference TRBV19 and TRBJ1-2 gives the full variable domain: DGGITQSPKYLFRKEGQNVTLSCEQNLNHDAMYWYRQDPGQGLRLIYYSQIVNDFQKGDIAEGYSVSREKKESFPLTVTSAQKNPTAFYLCASSTRGRLDGYTFGSGTRLTVV.